The 14 T cell receptor beta chains below were found in one sample sequenced in a study of shared clonotypes between healthy human individuals. The assay was immunoSEQ multiplex PCR, and TCRdb's table has in-frame clones only and misses some. The table lists 950,000 to 1,100,000 clones, 60% to 80% of them singletons. The specimen sequenced was memory CD4+ T cells sorted from blood. The subset: CD45RA-negative fraction. The source is a man younger than 30 in good health.

The gene calls are TRBV5-4 and TRBJ2-3, with 9 bases identical to TRBD1. The CDR3 is made up of 14 amino acids. J lost 4 bases, V lost 7 bases, and 7 bases had no gene match. From germline, CDR1 is SGHNT and CDR2 YYREEE (reference sequence). The DNA for the CDR3 is TGTGCCAGCCTTTCACAGGGGGCCGCAGATACGCAGTATTTT. This encodes CASLSQGAADTQYF.

A single count supports this clone. V and J are TRBV11-2 and TRBJ2-2; the D gene is possibly TRBD1 (5 bases). CDR3 length: 15 amino acids. The germline CDR1 and CDR2 sequences are SGHAT and FQNNGV. Trimming shortened V by 1 base and J by 3 bases, and 9 bases separated the two germline ends. In DNA, the CDR3 is TGTGCCAGCAGCTTAGGACAGATACACACCGGGGAGCTGTTTTTT. Its translation is CASSLGQIHTGELFF.

The chain links TRBV7-9 to TRBJ1-4; D is undetermined. V was cut by 6 bases and J by 8 bases, with 10 bases left in between. CDR1 is SEHNR, CDR2 FQNEAQ, per germline (reference sequence). This CDR3 has 12 amino acids. CDR3 residues: CASSIRAEKLFF. The CDR3 DNA is TGTGCCAGCAGTATTAGGGCCGAAAAACTGTTTTTT.

The rearrangement joins TRBV5-1 to TRBJ2-7; 8 bases map to TRBD1. Germline trimming cut 4 bases from V and 5 bases from J; bases unmatched to any gene: 11. Per germline, CDR1 SGHRS and CDR2 YFSETQ. This CDR3 has 15 amino acids. CDR3 sequence: CASSLGAQGANEQYF. CDR3 DNA sequence: TGCGCCAGCAGCCTGGGAGCCCAGGGGGCTAACGAGCAGTACTTC.

This chain joins TRBV4-3 and TRBJ2-7; TRBD2 matches at 12 bases. V lost 1 base, J lost 0 bases, and 4 bases stayed unmatched. The CDR3 has 17 amino acids. Germline CDR1 reads LGHNA; CDR2 reads YSLEER. CDR3 DNA: TGCGCCAGCAGCCAAGGGACTAGCGGGGTGATCTCCTACGAGCAGTACTTC. Its translation: CASSQGTSGVISYEQYF.

This clone was seen a handful of times. CDR3 DNA sequence: TGTGCCACTATAAACTATGGCTACACCTTC. Protein sequence: CATINYGYTF. The chain couples TRBV28 to TRBJ1-2; D gene ambiguous. The V and J ends lost 10 bases and 2 bases respectively, with 5 bases between them. The CDR3 is 10 residues long. CDR1 is MDHEN, CDR2 SYDVKM, per germline.

The rearrangement links TRBV4-1 to TRBJ1-2, with 10 bases aligning to TRBD1. Germline V gene data show CDR1 as MGHRA and CDR2 as YSYEKL. This CDR3 spans 15 amino acids. V was pared by 4 bases and J by 3 bases, with 5 bases of the junction left unmatched. CDR3 bases: TGCGCCAGCAGCCCGGGACAGGGGCTTGACTATGGCTACACCTTC. Residues: CASSPGQGLDYGYTF.

The gene calls are TRBV18 and TRBJ1-3; D uncertain. Germline loops: CDR1 KGHSH, CDR2 LQKENI. The ends were cut back, 3 bases at V and 0 bases at J, with 21 bases in the middle. The CDR3 is 19 residues long. CDR3 sequence: CASSPFMETSRNSGNTIYF. The CDR3, as DNA: TGTGCCAGCTCACCTTTTATGGAGACCAGTCGGAACTCTGGAAACACCATATATTTT.

The chain recombines TRBV5-1 with TRBJ2-7; 8 bases agree with TRBD1. CDR1 is SGHRS and CDR2 is YFSETQ in the germline V gene. The CDR3 extends over 15 amino acids. The V segment lost 3 bases and the J segment 2 bases; nucleotides outside the gene matches: 7. The CDR3 bases are TGCGCCAGCAGCTCTGGACAGGGCGGCCCCTACGAGCAGTACTTC. Protein: CASSSGQGGPYEQYF.

This chain links TRBV28 with TRBJ1-1; D remains unclear. Germline assignment: CDR1 MDHEN and CDR2 SYDVKM. This CDR3 spans 15 amino acids. V was clipped by 4 bases and J by 5 bases, with 17 bases between them. The CDR3 DNA reads as TGTGCCAGCAGTTCTTTACCCCCGGTTGGGACTGAAGCTTTCTTT. Encoded protein: CASSSLPPVGTEAFF.

The chain combines TRBV27 with TRBJ2-3; D is perhaps TRBD1 or TRBD2 (6 bases each). The CDR3 covers 14 residues. V lost 5 bases to trimming and J lost 4 bases, with 13 bases between them. From germline, CDR1 is MNHEY and CDR2 SMNVEV (reference sequence). CDR3 sequence (DNA): TGTGCCAGCAGTCTTGGGGGGCGGCCAGATACGCAGTATTTT. Translated, it gives CASSLGGRPDTQYF.

The chain combines TRBV5-8 with TRBJ2-3, with D uncertain. The CDR3 runs 13 residues. CDR1 is SGHTS and CDR2 is YDEGEE in the germline V gene. Trimming took 2 bases from V and 12 from J, leaving 16 bases between them. CDR3 amino acids: CASSFILILSQYF. CDR3 DNA: TGTGCCAGCAGCTTTATTCTGATTCTTAGCCAGTATTTT.

J is TRBJ2-7 and V is TRBV7-2; D gene uncertain. CDR3 length equals 18 residues. Germline CDR1 SGHTA, CDR2 FQGNSA. V dropped 1 base and J dropped 2 bases, with 21 bases sitting between them. The CDR3, as DNA: TGTGCCAGCAGCTTAGAATCGACTTCACATATCACGACCTACGAGCAGTACTTC. This translates into CASSLESTSHITTYEQYF.

Of note for this clone: This sample also contains other DNA sequences that code for the same CDR3. V and J are TRBV4-3 and TRBJ2-2; 8 bases fit TRBD2. V trimming: 0 bases; J trimming: 1 base; junction bases outside the gene matches: 1. Germline CDR1 and CDR2: LGHNA and YSLEER. CDR3 length: 16 amino acids. CDR3 in amino acids: CASSQEGTRNTGELFF. The CDR3 nucleotides are TGCGCCAGCAGCCAAGAGGGGACTAGGAACACCGGGGAGCTGTTTTTT.